Listed below are T cell receptor beta chains from one sample, sequenced in a study of cytomegalovirus exposure and HLA in healthy donors. Clones were sequenced by immunoSEQ multiplex PCR, and TCRdb holds only the in-frame ones, with some missing. The sample totals some 80,000 clones. The material sequenced was PBMCs. The receptors stem from a man between 50 and 59 years old in good health and CMV-seropositive. The CDR3 runs from the conserved cysteine through the conserved F or W.

j_call v_call cdr3_aa
TRBJ2-1 TRBV13 CASSLGGGLAGPSSYNEQFF
TRBJ1-1 TRBV7-3 CASSPLGANTEAFF
TRBJ2-5 TRBV6-5 CASRRGETQYF
TRBJ1-1 TRBV6-6 CASSPPGQAGGSEAFF
TRBJ2-1 TRBV29-1 CSARTGGNEQFF
TRBJ1-6 TRBV4-1 CASSLNTGQGDSPLHF
TRBJ2-1 TRBV6-1 CASSEALERYNEQFF
TRBJ1-1 TRBV6-1 CASSEYGGRTEAFF
TRBJ1-4 TRBV18 CASSPSTPEEKLFF
TRBJ2-3 TRBV5-1 CASSHGTSGTTDTQYF
TRBJ1-2 TRBV7-3 CASSLTGGNYGYTF
TRBJ2-7 TRBV28 CASYGGTGVREQYF
TRBJ1-5 TRBV7-9 CASSASGGAGQPQHF
TRBJ2-1 TRBV18 CASSPRREGANEQFF
TRBJ2-7 TRBV5-6 CASSSGTGAYEQHF
TRBJ2-5 TRBV6-5 CASSLTRGGTQYF
TRBJ1-4 TRBV25-1 CASTPGTNRRANEKLFF
TRBJ1-2 TRBV4-1 CAPSQDAAGPEANYGYTF
TRBJ1-2 TRBV28 CASSLPPGGYTF
TRBJ2-6 TRBV19 CASRGTASAGANVLTF
TRBJ1-2 TRBV28 CASSPQGGLGYGYTF
TRBJ1-5 TRBV10-2 CASSTGEWIQPQHF
TRBJ2-3 TRBV5-4 CASSPQRGDTDTQYF
TRBJ1-1 TRBV6-1 CASSAYTGVAEAFF
TRBJ1-5 TRBV27 CASSLSSVGQPQHF
TRBJ2-5 TRBV6-1 CASSPGTAQGTQYF
TRBJ1-5 TRBV15 CATSRFGSFGNQPQHF
TRBJ2-3 TRBV6-1 CASSGRLTGVGADTQYF
TRBJ1-1 TRBV5-1 CASSLGQENTEAFF
TRBJ2-7 TRBV5-4 CASSPAASGSREQYF
TRBJ2-3 TRBV5-1 CASSLSPGEEDTQYF
TRBJ1-2 TRBV5-4 CASSFAGQGASYGYTF
TRBJ2-3 TRBV10-1 CASRSAGEDTQYF
TRBJ1-3 TRBV5-1 CASSLDPSPSGNTIYF
TRBJ1-5 TRBV27 CATRDRGFSQPQHF